This T cell receptor beta chain stems from a study of shared clonotypes between healthy human individuals. This clone has just one count. The antigen remains undetermined. Per the authors' pipeline: Junction-only sequences without quality scores came from ImmunoSEQ, so filtering differed. Using immunoSEQ multiplex PCR, the repertoire was profiled, and TCRdb retains in-frame clones only, with some absent. From that table come the V and J calls and clone size; the DNA was used to work out D and trimming. The sample shows about 1.5 million clones, approximately 96% of them seen only once. The CDR3 covers 18 residues. Between the trimmed V and J ends, which lost 3 bases and 3 bases, there was a span of 18 bases. CDR1 is MGHRA, CDR2 YSYEKL, per germline. Study observations and caveats: Estimated richness values were generally larger in naive subsets than in memory subsets. Donor scarcity curtailed the genetic and exposure-history diversity represented herein.

The chain joins TRBV4-1 to TRBJ2-6; D is possibly TRBD1 (7 bases). This clonotype originated in a man aged 25-45 years in good health. The sample was naive CD4+ T cells sorted from blood. The subset is: CD45RA+ positively selected. The CDR3 DNA reads TGCGCCAGCAGCCACAGGGCAGGGGGGCGAGGTGGGGCCAACGTCCTGACTTTC. Amino acid sequence: CASSHRAGGRGGANVLTF.